The 10 T cell receptor beta chains below were found in one sample sequenced in a study of T cells after yellow fever vaccination. Using its own MiXCR run on the 5' RACE reads, TCRdb lists one record per CDR3 protein. The top ten clones hold over 13% of a sample with almost 600,000 distinct CDR3 sequences, approximately 13% of them seen once. The starting material was PBMCs, obtained on the day of the yellow fever booster vaccination. The receptors stem from a man aged 25 to 45 who received the YFV17D yellow fever vaccine.

V usage is TRBV5-6 and J usage is TRBJ2-1; possible D gene TRBD1, 6 bases. This CDR3 has 18 residues. Germline V CDR1 and CDR2: SGHDT, YYEEEE. V was clipped by 3 bases and J by 0 bases, with 19 bases between them. The CDR3 protein is CASSSQRSGVISYNEQFF. CDR3 coding DNA: TGTGCCAGCAGCTCCCAGAGGTCAGGGGTCATCTCCTACAATGAGCAGTTCTTC.

The rearrangement links TRBV7-2 to TRBJ2-3, with D uncertain. The germline V gene encodes CDR1 SGHTA and CDR2 FQGNSA. The CDR3 is 12 residues long. Trimming removed 3 bases at V and 5 bases at J, with 6 bases between. CDR3 nucleotides: TGTGCCAGCAGCTTCAATCAAGATACGCAGTATTTT. Encoded protein: CASSFNQDTQYF. Filled out from reference TRBV7-2 and TRBJ2-3, the complete variable domain reads GAGVSQSPSNKVTEKGKDVELRCDPISGHTALYWYRQSLGQGLEFLIYFQGNSAPDKSGLPSDRFSAERTGGSVSTLTIQRTQQEDSAVYLCASSFNQDTQYFGPGTRLTVL.

In this sample, this clonotype turned up a few times. V gene TRBV6-5 combines with J gene TRBJ2-2, with D hard to call. The ends were cut back, 4 bases at V and 6 bases at J, with 6 bases in the middle. This CDR3 has 12 amino acids. Germline V gives CDR1 MNHEY, CDR2 SVGAGI. The CDR3 coding sequence is TGTGCCAGCAGTTCTTTGGCCGGGGAGCTGTTTTTT. Its protein product is CASSSLAGELFF.

This clonotype was seen a few times. The J gene is TRBJ2-1, the V gene TRBV20-1, with TRBD2 identical over 8 bases. V trimming: 0 bases; J trimming: 8 bases; junction bases outside the gene matches: 9. Per germline, CDR1 DFQATT and CDR2 SNEGSKA (reference sequence). CDR3 length equals 15 residues. CDR3 in DNA: TGCAGTGCTAGAGACCCCCGTGGTAGCGGGGATGAGCAGTTCTTC. Translated, it gives CSARDPRGSGDEQFF.

This clonotype turned up a few times. J is TRBJ1-4 and V is TRBV7-2, with 7 bases aligning to TRBD1. V was pared by 5 bases and J by 5 bases, with 14 bases of the junction left unmatched. Germline values: CDR1 SGHTA, CDR2 FQGNSA. The CDR3 length is 17 residues. CDR3 sequence reads: CASSPRRGTEENEKLFF. The CDR3 nucleotides read TGTGCCAGCAGCCCTCGAAGGGGGACAGAAGAGAATGAAAAACTGTTTTTT.

This clonotype was recorded a few times. The J gene is TRBJ2-1, the V gene TRBV6-2 or TRBV6-3; the D gene is possibly TRBD1 (5 bases). The V and J ends lost 10 bases and 0 bases respectively, with 10 bases between them. The CDR3 runs 13 residues. Germline CDR1 reads MNHEY; CDR2 reads SVGEGT. CDR3 bases: TGTGCCACCAGGGAAAGCTCCTACAATGAGCAGTTCTTC. Protein sequence: CATRESSYNEQFF.

V usage is TRBV7-3 and J usage is TRBJ1-1; D is perhaps TRBD1 (5 bases). The length of the CDR3 is 14 residues. In germline, CDR1 is SGHTA, CDR2 FQGTGA. Trimming pared 4 bases from V and 0 bases from J, leaving 9 bases between. The CDR3 sequence: CASSWGGMNTEAFF. In DNA, the CDR3 is TGTGCCAGCAGCTGGGGGGGGATGAACACTGAAGCTTTCTTT.

This chain connects TRBV7-2 to TRBJ2-4, with D perhaps matching TRBD1 or TRBD2 (6 bases each). Germline-derived CDR1 and CDR2 are SGHTA and FQGNSA. The CDR3 totals 16 residues. Trimming removed 5 bases at V and 11 bases at J, with 25 bases between. This CDR3 is CASSEAGGAKQTVQYF. The DNA of the CDR3 is TGTGCCAGCAGCGAAGCCGGGGGCGCAAAGCAGACGGTTCAGTACTTC.

This clonotype has more than one count but fewer than ten. V is TRBV20-1 and J is TRBJ1-2; D may be TRBD1 (6 bases). V was pared by 6 bases and J by 3 bases, with 17 bases between. The CDR3 runs to 14 residues. Germline V gene sequence: CDR1 DFQATT, CDR2 SNEGSKA (reference sequence). The CDR3 loop is CSAVTGNWDYGYTF. DNA of the CDR3: TGCAGTGCAGTAACAGGGAATTGGGACTATGGCTACACCTTC.

This clonotype was counted only a few times. This chain connects TRBV19 to TRBJ1-1, with D possibly TRBD1 on 5 matching bases. Germline V gene lookup returns CDR1 LNHDA and CDR2 SQIVND (reference sequence). Trimming removed 5 bases from V and 3 bases from J, with 16 bases in between. The CDR3 is made up of 15 amino acids. The CDR3 bases are TGTGCCAGTAGTCCTAAAAGGGACGGGTACACTGAAGCTTTCTTT. This translates into CASSPKRDGYTEAFF.